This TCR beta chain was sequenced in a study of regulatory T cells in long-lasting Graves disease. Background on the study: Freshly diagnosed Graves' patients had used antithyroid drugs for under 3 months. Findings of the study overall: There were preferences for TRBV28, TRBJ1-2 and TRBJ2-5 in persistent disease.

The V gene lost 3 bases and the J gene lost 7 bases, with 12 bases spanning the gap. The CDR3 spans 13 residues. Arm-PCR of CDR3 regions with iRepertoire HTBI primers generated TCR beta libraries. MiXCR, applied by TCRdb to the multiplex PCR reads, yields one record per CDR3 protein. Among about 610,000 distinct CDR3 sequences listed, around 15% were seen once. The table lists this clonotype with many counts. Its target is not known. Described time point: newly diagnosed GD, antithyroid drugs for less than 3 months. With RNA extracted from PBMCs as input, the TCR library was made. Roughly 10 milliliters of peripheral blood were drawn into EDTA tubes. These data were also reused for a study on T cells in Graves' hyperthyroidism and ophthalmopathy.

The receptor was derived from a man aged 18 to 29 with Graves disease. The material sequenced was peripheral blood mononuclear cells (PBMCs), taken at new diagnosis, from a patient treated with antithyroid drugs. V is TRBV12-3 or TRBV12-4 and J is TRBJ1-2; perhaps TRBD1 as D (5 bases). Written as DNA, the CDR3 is TGTGCCAGCAGTTTTGAGGGGCGCGGTGGCTACACCTTC. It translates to CASSFEGRGGYTF.